A single TCR beta chain is shown here with its context. Source study methods: Amplified reference gene primers provided the basis for estimating nucleated cell counts. Here immunoSEQ multiplex PCR was the method, and the copy in TCRdb shows in-frame clones only, minus some. Clone size and V and J calls were adopted from that table, with D and trimming inferred from the DNA. The table records tens of thousands of clones, around 91% of them present only once. The record originates from a study of blood T cell repertoires in COVID-19. Overall study: Donors in the United States, Italy and Spain gave samples during acute or convalescent COVID-19. Sources were T cells, B-cell-depleted T cells, or PBMCs; the material itself was cDNA or gDNA.

Germline V gene sequence: CDR1 MDHEN, CDR2 SYDVKM. The CDR3 sequence is 13 residues long. Trimming took 4 bases from V and 7 from J, leaving 13 bases between them. This chain joins TRBV28 and TRBJ2-5, with TRBD1 as a possible D gene (6 bases). Sequenced sample: peripheral blood. The sequence derives from a human donor in a cohort sampled during active COVID-19. The CDR3: CASSYPGDGTQYF. CDR3 in DNA: TGTGCCAGCAGTTACCCAGGGGACGGGACCCAGTACTTC.